This T cell receptor (beta chain) was retrieved from a study of blood T cell repertoires in COVID-19. Data came from immunoSEQ multiplex PCR; TCRdb stores just in-frame clones and leaves some out. The data show approximately 36,000 clones, roughly 84% seen once. CDR1 WSHSY and CDR2 SAAADI come from the germline V gene. The CDR3 spans 13 residues. V was pared by 10 bases and J by 1 base, with 4 bases of the junction left unmatched. This chain joins TRBV10-2 and TRBJ2-5; 9 bases are shared with TRBD1. The receptor was isolated from a human donor in a cohort sampled during active COVID-19. The specimen sequenced was peripheral blood. The CDR3 loop reads CATRDRVQETQYF. The DNA of the CDR3 is TGCGCCACCAGGGACAGGGTCCAAGAGACCCAGTACTTC.